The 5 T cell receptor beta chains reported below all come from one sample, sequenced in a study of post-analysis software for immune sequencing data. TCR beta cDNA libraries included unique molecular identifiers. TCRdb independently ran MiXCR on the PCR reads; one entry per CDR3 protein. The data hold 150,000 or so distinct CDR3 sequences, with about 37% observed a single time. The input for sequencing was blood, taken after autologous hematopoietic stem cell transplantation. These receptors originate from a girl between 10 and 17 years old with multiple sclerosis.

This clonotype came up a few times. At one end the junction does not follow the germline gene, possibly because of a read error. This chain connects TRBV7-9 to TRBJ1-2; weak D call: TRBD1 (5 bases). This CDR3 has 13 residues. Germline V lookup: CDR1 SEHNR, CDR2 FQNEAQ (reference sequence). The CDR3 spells CASSLGGNYGCTF. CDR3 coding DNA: TGTGCCAGCAGCTTAGGGGGGAACTATGGCTGCACCTTC.

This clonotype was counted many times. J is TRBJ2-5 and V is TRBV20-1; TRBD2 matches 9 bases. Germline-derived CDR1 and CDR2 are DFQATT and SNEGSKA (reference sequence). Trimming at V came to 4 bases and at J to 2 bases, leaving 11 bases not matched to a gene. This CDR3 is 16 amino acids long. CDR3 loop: CSAMGLAGPPQETQYF. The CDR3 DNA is TGCAGTGCTATGGGACTAGCAGGGCCCCCACAAGAGACCCAGTACTTC.

This chain's CDR3 is CASSDSIGSNEQFF. DNA for the CDR3: TGTGCCAGCAGTGACTCGATCGGTAGCAATGAGCAGTTCTTC. The chain combines TRBV6-4 with TRBJ2-1, with no clear D. The CDR3 extends over 14 amino acids. The V gene's germline CDR1 is MRHNA and CDR2 SNTAGT. The germline V and J ends were trimmed by 0 bases and 6 bases, with 9 bases remaining between them.

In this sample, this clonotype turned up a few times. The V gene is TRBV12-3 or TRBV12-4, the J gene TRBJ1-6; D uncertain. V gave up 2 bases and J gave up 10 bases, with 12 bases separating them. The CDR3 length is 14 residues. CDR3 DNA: TGTGCCAGCAGTTTAAACCCTAGCGACTCACCCCTCCACTTT. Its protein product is CASSLNPSDSPLHF.

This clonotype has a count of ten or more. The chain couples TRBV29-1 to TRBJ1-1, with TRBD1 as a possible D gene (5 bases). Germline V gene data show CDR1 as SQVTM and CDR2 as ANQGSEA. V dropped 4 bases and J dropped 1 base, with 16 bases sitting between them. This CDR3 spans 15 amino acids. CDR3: CSVGGTSIWNTEAFF. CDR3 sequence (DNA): TGCAGCGTTGGGGGCACCTCCATATGGAACACTGAAGCTTTCTTT.